This TCR beta chain was documented in a study of response to subunit inactivated influenza vaccine. Comments on this clonotype: Its antigen is not known.

Study results and caveats: Authors suggested few new T cells are recruited by each seasonal influenza vaccination.

The CDR3 is made up of 15 amino acids. In germline, CDR1 is SQVTM, CDR2 ANQGSEA. Losses at the gene ends were 1 base for V and 3 bases for J; bases not matched to a gene: 4. TCRdb analysed the RT-PCR reads with MiXCR anew, one entry per CDR3 protein. The sample contains some 520,000 distinct CDR3 sequences, 16% of which appear only once. The V call is TRBV29-1, the J call TRBJ2-1; 9 bases align to TRBD1. The TCR sequence derives from a man aged 50 to 69 who received an inactivated influenza vaccine. Sequencing was performed on CD4+ T cells sorted from PBMCs, taken 23 months after vaccination. The CDR3: CSVEGTGENYNEQFF. The CDR3 DNA follows: TGCAGCGTTGAAGGGACAGGGGAGAACTACAATGAGCAGTTCTTC.